This T cell receptor beta chain is from a study of T-cell memory formation after mild COVID-19. Study-wide points: A balance of CD4 and CD8 characterized clones contracting day 15 to 85, whereas later expanders leaned CD4+. The pre-infection memory compartment contained some responding clones, suggesting cross-reactive memory joined. The CD4+ clones that contracted clustered mainly within CM and EM, and the CD8+ clones concentrated in EMRA.

Of note for this clonotype: Its antigen is as yet unknown.

This CDR3 comprises 14 residues. Per the germline V gene, CDR1 is SGHRS and CDR2 is YFSETQ. Trimming removed 4 bases at V and 5 bases at J, with 14 bases between. It was 5'RACE with constant-segment primers that produced the TCR alpha and TCR beta cDNA libraries, which carried sample barcodes and UMIs. TCRdb used MiXCR to reprocess the 5' RACE reads, holding one entry per CDR3 protein. The repertoire has roughly 350,000 distinct CDR3 sequences, 12% to 15% of them found once; the top ten carry 20% to 25%. The clonotype originates from a man between 18 and 29 years old who had mild COVID-19 (a few samples of this study predate the infection). Cell type and time point are not known. Sequencing was performed on PBMCs or a T cell subset sorted from them (not recorded which). The chain joins TRBV5-1 to TRBJ2-3, with D possibly matching TRBD2 (6 bases). The CDR3 DNA sequence: TGCGCCAGCAGCCCGGGCGGGATAGTAGATACGCAGTATTTT. This sequence encodes CASSPGGIVDTQYF.